This record covers a single T cell receptor (beta chain). Antigen: not known. This entry is derived from a study of Siglec-9 on CD8 T cells in melanoma. Measured with immunoSEQ multiplex PCR; TCRdb has only the in-frame clones, and not every one. The sample contains 30,000 to 45,000 clones, around 81% of which appear only once. Notes on the study in general: An effector memory CD8+ T-cell subset seemingly accumulating in melanoma was reportedly marked and regulated by Siglec-9.

The ends were cut back, 4 bases at V and 2 bases at J, with 9 bases in the middle. CDR3 size: 13 residues. The germline V gene has CDR1 SGHTS and CDR2 YDEGEE. J is TRBJ1-2 and V is TRBV5-8; D unclear. The TCR comes from a human donor in good health. Source material: Siglec-9- CD8+ T cells sorted from blood. CDR3 nucleotide sequence: TGTGCCAGCAGCAAAAGGGCCAACTATGGCTACACCTTC. Encoded protein: CASSKRANYGYTF.